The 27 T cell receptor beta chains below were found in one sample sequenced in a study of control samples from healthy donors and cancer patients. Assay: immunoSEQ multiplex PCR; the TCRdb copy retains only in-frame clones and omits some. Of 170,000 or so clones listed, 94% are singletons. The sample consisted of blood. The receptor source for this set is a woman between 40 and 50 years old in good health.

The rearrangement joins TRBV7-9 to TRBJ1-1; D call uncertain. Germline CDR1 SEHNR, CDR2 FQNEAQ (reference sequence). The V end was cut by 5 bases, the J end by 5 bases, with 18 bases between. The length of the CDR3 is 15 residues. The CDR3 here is CASSIRTAAGTEAFF. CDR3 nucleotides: TGTGCCAGCAGCATACGGACGGCGGCCGGTACTGAAGCTTTCTTT.

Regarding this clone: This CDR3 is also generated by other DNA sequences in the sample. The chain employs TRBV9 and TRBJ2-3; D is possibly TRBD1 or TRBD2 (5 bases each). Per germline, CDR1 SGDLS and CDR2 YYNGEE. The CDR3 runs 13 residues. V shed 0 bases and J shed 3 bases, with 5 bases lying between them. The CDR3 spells CASSVGGTDTQYF. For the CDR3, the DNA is TGTGCCAGCAGCGTAGGGGGGACAGATACGCAGTATTTT.

Written as DNA, the CDR3 is TGCGCCAGCAGCCAAGATACAGGGATCGGGGAGACCCAGTACTTC. Protein product: CASSQDTGIGETQYF. This sequence joins TRBV4-1 and TRBJ2-5, with TRBD1 as a possible D gene (6 bases). Germline assignment: CDR1 MGHRA and CDR2 YSYEKL. V lost 0 bases and J lost 5, with 13 bases in between. CDR3 length equals 15 residues.

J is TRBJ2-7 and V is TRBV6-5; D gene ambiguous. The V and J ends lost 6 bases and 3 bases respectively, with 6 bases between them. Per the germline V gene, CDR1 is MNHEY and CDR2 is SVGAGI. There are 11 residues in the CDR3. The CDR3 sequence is CASRPNYEQYF. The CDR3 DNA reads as TGTGCCAGCAGACCTAACTACGAGCAGTACTTC.

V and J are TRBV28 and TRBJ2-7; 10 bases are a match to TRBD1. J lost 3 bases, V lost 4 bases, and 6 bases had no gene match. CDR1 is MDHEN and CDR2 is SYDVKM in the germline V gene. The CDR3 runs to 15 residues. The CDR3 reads CASSSPGQGHYEQYF. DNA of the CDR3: TGTGCCAGCAGTTCGCCGGGACAGGGGCACTACGAGCAGTACTTC.

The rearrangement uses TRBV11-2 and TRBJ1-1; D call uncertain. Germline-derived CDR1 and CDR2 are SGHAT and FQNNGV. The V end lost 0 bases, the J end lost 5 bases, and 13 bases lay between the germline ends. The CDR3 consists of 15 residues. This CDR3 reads CASSLESGRGTEAFF. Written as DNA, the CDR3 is TGTGCCAGCAGCTTAGAGTCGGGGAGAGGAACTGAAGCTTTCTTT.

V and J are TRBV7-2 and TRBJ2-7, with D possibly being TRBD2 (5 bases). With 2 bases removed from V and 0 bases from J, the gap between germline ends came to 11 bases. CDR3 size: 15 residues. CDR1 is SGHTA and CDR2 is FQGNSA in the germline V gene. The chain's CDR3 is CASSLSGSRSYEQYF. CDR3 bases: TGTGCCAGCAGCTTAAGCGGTTCTCGCTCCTACGAGCAGTACTTC.

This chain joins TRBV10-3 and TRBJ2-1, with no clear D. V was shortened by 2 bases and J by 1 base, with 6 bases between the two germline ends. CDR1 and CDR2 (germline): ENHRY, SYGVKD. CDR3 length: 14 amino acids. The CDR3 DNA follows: TGTGCCATCAGTGAGGCAGGATCCTACAATGAGCAGTTCTTC. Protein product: CAISEAGSYNEQFF.

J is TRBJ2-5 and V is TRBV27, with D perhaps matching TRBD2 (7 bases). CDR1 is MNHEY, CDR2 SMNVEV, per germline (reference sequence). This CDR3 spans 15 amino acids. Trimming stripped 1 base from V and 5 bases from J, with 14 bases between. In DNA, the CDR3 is TGTGCCAGCAGTTTATGGGGCGGGGGCGGGGAGACCCAGTACTTC. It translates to CASSLWGGGGETQYF.

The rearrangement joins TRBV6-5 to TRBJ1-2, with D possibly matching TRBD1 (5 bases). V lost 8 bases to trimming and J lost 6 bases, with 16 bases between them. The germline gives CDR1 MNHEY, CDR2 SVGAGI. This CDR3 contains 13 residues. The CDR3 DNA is TGTGCCAGCGTTAGTCCAGGGATGAATGGCTACACCTTC. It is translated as CASVSPGMNGYTF.

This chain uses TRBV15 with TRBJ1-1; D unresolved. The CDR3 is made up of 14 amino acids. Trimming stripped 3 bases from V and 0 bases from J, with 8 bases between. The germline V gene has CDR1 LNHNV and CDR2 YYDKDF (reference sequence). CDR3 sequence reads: CATSRGGMNTEAFF. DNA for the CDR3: TGTGCCACCAGCAGGGGAGGAATGAACACTGAAGCTTTCTTT. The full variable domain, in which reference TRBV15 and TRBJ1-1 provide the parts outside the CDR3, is DAMVIQNPRYQVTQFGKPVTLSCSQTLNHNVMYWYQQKSSQAPKLLFHYYDKDFNNEADTPDNFQSRRPNTSFCFLDIRSPGLGDTAMYLCATSRGGMNTEAFFGQGTRLTVV.

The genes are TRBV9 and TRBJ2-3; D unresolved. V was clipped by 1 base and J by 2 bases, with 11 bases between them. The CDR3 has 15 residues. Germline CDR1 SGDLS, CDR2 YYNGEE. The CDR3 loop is CASSVSFDHTDTQYF. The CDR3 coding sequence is TGTGCCAGCAGCGTATCCTTCGACCACACAGATACGCAGTATTTT.

Here the CDR3 reads CASSPDRGNTEAFF. The DNA of the CDR3 is TGTGCCAGCTCACCAGATCGGGGGAACACTGAAGCTTTCTTT. The chain employs TRBV18 and TRBJ1-1; D remains unclear. The V gene lost 2 bases and the J gene lost 1 base, with 8 bases spanning the gap. CDR1 and CDR2 (germline): KGHSH, LQKENI. CDR3 size: 14 residues.

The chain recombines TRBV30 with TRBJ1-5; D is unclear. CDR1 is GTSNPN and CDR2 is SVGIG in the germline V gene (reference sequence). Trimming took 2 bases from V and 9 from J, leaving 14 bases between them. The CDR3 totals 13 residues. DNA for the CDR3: TGTGCCTGGAGTTCGGAAATAAGCATGCCCCAGCATTTT. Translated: CAWSSEISMPQHF.

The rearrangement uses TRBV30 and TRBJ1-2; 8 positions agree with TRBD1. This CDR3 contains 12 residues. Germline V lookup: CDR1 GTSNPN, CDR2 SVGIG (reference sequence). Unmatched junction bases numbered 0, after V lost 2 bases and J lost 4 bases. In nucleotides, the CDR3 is TGTGCCTGGAGTCAGGGGGCCTATGGCTACACCTTC. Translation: CAWSQGAYGYTF. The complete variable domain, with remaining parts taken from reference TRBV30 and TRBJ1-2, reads SQTIHQWPATLVQPVGSPLSLECTVEGTSNPNLYWYRQAAGRGLQLLFYSVGIGQISSEVPQNLSASRPQDRQFILSSKKLLLSDSGFYLCAWSQGAYGYTFGSGTRLTVV.

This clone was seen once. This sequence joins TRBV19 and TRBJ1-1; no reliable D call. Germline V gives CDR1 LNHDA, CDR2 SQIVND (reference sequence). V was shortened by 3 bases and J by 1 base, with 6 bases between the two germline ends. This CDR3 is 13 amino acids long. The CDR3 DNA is TGTGCCAGTAGTATGAAAAGGAACACTGAAGCTTTCTTT. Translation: CASSMKRNTEAFF.

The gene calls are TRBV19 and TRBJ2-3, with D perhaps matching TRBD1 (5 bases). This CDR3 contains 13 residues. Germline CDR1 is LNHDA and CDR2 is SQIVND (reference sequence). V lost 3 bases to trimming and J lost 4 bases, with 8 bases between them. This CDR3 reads CASSMIRADTQYF. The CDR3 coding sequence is TGTGCCAGTAGTATGATCAGGGCAGATACGCAGTATTTT.

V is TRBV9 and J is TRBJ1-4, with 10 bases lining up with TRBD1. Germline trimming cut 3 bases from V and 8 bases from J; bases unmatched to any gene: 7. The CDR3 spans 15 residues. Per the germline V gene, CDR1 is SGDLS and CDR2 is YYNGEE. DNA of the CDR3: TGTGCCAGCAGCGCGATGTGGGACAGGGGAGAAAAACTGTTTTTT. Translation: CASSAMWDRGEKLFF.

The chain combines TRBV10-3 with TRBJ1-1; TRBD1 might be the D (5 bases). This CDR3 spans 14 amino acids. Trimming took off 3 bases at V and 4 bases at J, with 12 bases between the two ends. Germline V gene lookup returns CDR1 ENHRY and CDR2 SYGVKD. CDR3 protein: CAISDIGDVTEAFF. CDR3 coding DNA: TGTGCCATCAGTGACATAGGGGATGTCACTGAAGCTTTCTTT.

The CDR3: CASRTGSEAFF. CDR3 DNA sequence: TGCGCCAGCAGGACAGGTTCAGAAGCTTTCTTT. This sequence joins TRBV10-2 and TRBJ1-1; tentatively, D is TRBD1 (6 bases). Germline CDR1 and CDR2: WSHSY and SAAADI. Trimming left V 6 bases short and J 8 bases short, with 10 bases between. The CDR3 is made up of 11 amino acids.

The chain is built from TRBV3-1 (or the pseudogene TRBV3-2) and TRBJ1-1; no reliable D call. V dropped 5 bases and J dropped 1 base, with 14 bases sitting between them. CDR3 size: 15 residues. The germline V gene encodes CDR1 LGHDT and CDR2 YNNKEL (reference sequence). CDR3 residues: CASSSKGLGNTEAFF. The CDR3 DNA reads TGTGCCAGCAGCTCTAAAGGGCTCGGGAACACTGAAGCTTTCTTT.

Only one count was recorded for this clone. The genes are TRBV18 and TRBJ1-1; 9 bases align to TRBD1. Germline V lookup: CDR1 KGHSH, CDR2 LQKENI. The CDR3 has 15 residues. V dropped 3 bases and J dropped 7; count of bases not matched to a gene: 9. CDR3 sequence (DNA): TGTGCCAGCTCACCGACGACAGGGGGAAGGGGTGAAGCTTTCTTT. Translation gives CASSPTTGGRGEAFF.

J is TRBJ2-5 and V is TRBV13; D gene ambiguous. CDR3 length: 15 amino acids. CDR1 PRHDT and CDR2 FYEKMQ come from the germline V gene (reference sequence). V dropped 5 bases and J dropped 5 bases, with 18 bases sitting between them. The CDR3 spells CASSPQKRTDETQYF. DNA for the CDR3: TGTGCCAGCAGCCCACAAAAACGGACGGATGAGACCCAGTACTTC.

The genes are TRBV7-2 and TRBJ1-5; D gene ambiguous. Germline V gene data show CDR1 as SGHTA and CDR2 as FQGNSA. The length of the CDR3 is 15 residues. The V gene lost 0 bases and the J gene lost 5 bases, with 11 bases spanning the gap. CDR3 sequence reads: CASSLAPGMHQPQHF. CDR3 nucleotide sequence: TGTGCCAGCAGCTTAGCGCCAGGTATGCATCAGCCCCAGCATTTT.

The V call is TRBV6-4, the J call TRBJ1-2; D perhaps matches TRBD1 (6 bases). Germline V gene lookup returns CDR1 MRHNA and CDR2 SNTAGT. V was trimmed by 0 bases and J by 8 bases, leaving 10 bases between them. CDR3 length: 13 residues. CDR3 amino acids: CASSDSQGLGYTF. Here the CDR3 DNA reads TGTGCCAGCAGTGACTCACAGGGTTTGGGCTACACCTTC.

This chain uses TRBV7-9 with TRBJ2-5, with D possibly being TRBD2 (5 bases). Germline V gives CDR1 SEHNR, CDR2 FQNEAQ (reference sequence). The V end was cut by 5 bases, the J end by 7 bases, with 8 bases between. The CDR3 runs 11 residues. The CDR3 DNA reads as TGTGCCAGCAGCCGCCGGGGGACCCAGTACTTC. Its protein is CASSRRGTQYF.

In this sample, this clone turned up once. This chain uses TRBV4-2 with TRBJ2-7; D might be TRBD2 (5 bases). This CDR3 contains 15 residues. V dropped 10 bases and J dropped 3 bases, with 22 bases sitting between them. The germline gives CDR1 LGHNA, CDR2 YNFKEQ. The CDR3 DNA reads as TGTGCCACCTCGAATGTATGGGAGACCGGCTACGAGCAGTACTTC. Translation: CATSNVWETGYEQYF.